This entry describes one TCR beta chain. Its antigen is unidentified. This specimen comes from a study of T-cell memory formation after mild COVID-19. Background on the study: TCR clusters were largely donor specific.

A 5'RACE reaction primed in the constant segment made cDNA libraries of TCR alpha and TCR beta, and these carried sample barcodes and UMIs. TCRdb itself ran the 5' RACE reads through MiXCR, one entry per CDR3 protein. The sample records about 560,000 distinct CDR3 sequences, about a fifth being singletons. Study-level findings and limits: For second-wave clones that peaked at day 37, SARS-CoV-2 specificity went unverified. Shrinking CD4+ clones were chiefly CM and EM; CD8+ ones were chiefly EMRA.

V was clipped by 4 bases and J by 4 bases, with 17 bases between them. Germline CDR1 and CDR2: SGHDT and YYEEEE. The CDR3 has 15 residues. The rearrangement uses TRBV5-6 and TRBJ1-2, with D possibly being TRBD1 (5 bases). The clonotype comes from an adult woman who had mild COVID-19 (a few samples of this study predate the infection). Cell type and time point are not known. The specimen sequenced was PBMCs or a T cell subset sorted from them (not recorded which). The CDR3 reads CASSKLQGVGYGYTF. CDR3 coding DNA: TGTGCCAGCAGCAAACTCCAGGGTGTGGGCTATGGCTACACCTTC.